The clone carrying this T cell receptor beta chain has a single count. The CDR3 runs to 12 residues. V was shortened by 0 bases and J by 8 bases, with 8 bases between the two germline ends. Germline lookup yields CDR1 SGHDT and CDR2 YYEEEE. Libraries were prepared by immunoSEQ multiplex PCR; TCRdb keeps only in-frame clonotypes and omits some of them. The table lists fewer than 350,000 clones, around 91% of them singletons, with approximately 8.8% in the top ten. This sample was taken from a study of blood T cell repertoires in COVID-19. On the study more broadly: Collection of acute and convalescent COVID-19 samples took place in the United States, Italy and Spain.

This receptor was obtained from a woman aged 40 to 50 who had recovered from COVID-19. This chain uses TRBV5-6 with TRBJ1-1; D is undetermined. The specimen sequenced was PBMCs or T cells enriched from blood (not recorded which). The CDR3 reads CASSLVAGEAFF. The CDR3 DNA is TGTGCCAGCAGCTTGGTGGCCGGGGAAGCTTTCTTT.